This is a list of T cell receptor beta chains from one sample in a study of Ad26.COV2.S vaccination and SARS-CoV-2 variants. TCRdb's copy holds only in-frame clones and misses some; the assay was immunoSEQ multiplex PCR. The sample lists around 450,000 clones; roughly 87% were seen once. Specimen: peripheral blood, collected in a trial of Ad26.COV2.S vaccine versus placebo. Source of these receptors: a person between 18 and 65 years old who received the Ad26.COV2.S COVID-19 vaccine or a placebo. The CDR3 runs from the conserved cysteine through the conserved F or W. D genes are given only for firm matches. Rows may omit the clone size; those that give it use once, few, many or a size class.

clone_size: NA
j_call: TRBJ2-5
d_call: TRBD2
v_call: TRBV30
cdr3_nt: TGTGCCTGGGACCCCCGACTAGCGGGGAAAGAGACCCAGTACTTC
cdr3_aa: CAWDPRLAGKETQYF

clone_size: NA
j_call: TRBJ1-1
d_call: NA
v_call: TRBV11-1
cdr3_nt: TGTGCCAGCAGCCCGCCAGGGACACTGAACACTGAAGCTTTCTTT
cdr3_aa: CASSPPGTLNTEAFF

clone_size: NA
j_call: TRBJ2-3
d_call: NA
v_call: TRBV7-2
cdr3_nt: TGTGCCAGCAGCTTACTGCGGGGGCGCAGGGATACGCAGTATTTT
cdr3_aa: CASSLLRGRRDTQYF

clone_size: few
j_call: TRBJ1-1
d_call: NA
v_call: TRBV27
cdr3_nt: TGTGCCAGCAGGACCCAGGGACACCCGAACACTGAAGCTTTCTTT
cdr3_aa: CASRTQGHPNTEAFF

clone_size: NA
j_call: TRBJ2-5
d_call: NA
v_call: TRBV5-6
cdr3_nt: TGTGCCAGCAGCTTGGGGCAGGGGCTGGAGACCCAGTACTTC
cdr3_aa: CASSLGQGLETQYF

clone_size: NA
j_call: TRBJ2-7
d_call: TRBD1
v_call: TRBV27
cdr3_nt: TGTGCCAGCAGTAGGACCCGGGACAGTTCGCGCGAGCAGTACTTC
cdr3_aa: CASSRTRDSSREQYF

clone_size: NA
j_call: TRBJ2-7
d_call: NA
v_call: TRBV27
cdr3_nt: TGTGCCAGCAGTCCGTCGACAGGATCCTACGAGCAGTACTTC
cdr3_aa: CASSPSTGSYEQYF

clone_size: NA
j_call: TRBJ1-6
d_call: NA
v_call: TRBV10-3
cdr3_nt: TGTGCCAGCCTCAGTAGCTCCTATAATTCACCCCTCCACTTT
cdr3_aa: CASLSSSYNSPLHF

clone_size: NA
j_call: TRBJ2-2
d_call: NA
v_call: TRBV7-9
cdr3_nt: TGTGCCAGCAGCCTGAGAAGGGCAGGGAGGTTCACCGGGGAGCTGTTTTTT
cdr3_aa: CASSLRRAGRFTGELFF

clone_size: NA
j_call: TRBJ1-2
d_call: TRBD1
v_call: TRBV7-2
cdr3_nt: TGTGCCAGCAGCTTGGACAGGGGGCCGGGAGGCTACACCTTC
cdr3_aa: CASSLDRGPGGYTF

clone_size: once
j_call: TRBJ2-5
d_call: NA
v_call: TRBV19
cdr3_nt: TGTGCCAGTAGTACGGTAGGAGGGGTAGGAGAGACCCAGTACTTC
cdr3_aa: CASSTVGGVGETQYF

clone_size: NA
j_call: TRBJ2-7
d_call: TRBD1
v_call: TRBV10-3
cdr3_nt: TGTGCCATCAAACAGGGGTCCTACGAGCAGTACTTC
cdr3_aa: CAIKQGSYEQYF

clone_size: once
j_call: TRBJ2-3
d_call: TRBD2
v_call: TRBV11-2
cdr3_nt: TGTGCCAGCAGCCCCCGGGACTACGGCACAGATACGCAGTATTTT
cdr3_aa: CASSPRDYGTDTQYF

clone_size: NA
j_call: TRBJ1-4
d_call: NA
v_call: TRBV25-1
cdr3_nt: TGTGCCAGCAGTGGTAGATTAGGGGACACCGCAACTAATGAAAAACTGTTTTTT
cdr3_aa: CASSGRLGDTATNEKLFF

clone_size: NA
j_call: TRBJ1-2
d_call: TRBD1
v_call: TRBV3-1/TRBV3-2
cdr3_nt: TGTGCCAGCAGCCCTGAACAGGGGTTCAATGGCTACACCTTC
cdr3_aa: CASSPEQGFNGYTF

clone_size: NA
j_call: TRBJ1-2
d_call: TRBD1
v_call: TRBV6-5
cdr3_nt: TGTGCCAGCAGTTACTCGGGACAGGGGGGAGGCTACACCTTC
cdr3_aa: CASSYSGQGGGYTF

clone_size: NA
j_call: TRBJ1-2
d_call: TRBD1
v_call: TRBV28
cdr3_nt: TGTGCCAGCAGAACAGGGGGCGCTGCCTATGGCTACACCTTC
cdr3_aa: CASRTGGAAYGYTF

clone_size: NA
j_call: TRBJ1-6
d_call: NA
v_call: TRBV12-3/TRBV12-4
cdr3_nt: TGTGCCAGCAGTCTAGTAATAAATTCACCCCTCCACTTT
cdr3_aa: CASSLVINSPLHF

clone_size: NA
j_call: TRBJ1-3
d_call: NA
v_call: TRBV27
cdr3_nt: TGTGCCAGCAGTTTAACCCGGGGGTCCTCTGGAAACACCATATATTTT
cdr3_aa: CASSLTRGSSGNTIYF

clone_size: once
j_call: TRBJ1-5
d_call: TRBD1
v_call: TRBV7-8
cdr3_nt: TGTGCCAGCAGCTTAGTGGGCACAGGGGCGCCCGACTACAATCAGCCCCAGCATTTT
cdr3_aa: CASSLVGTGAPDYNQPQHF

clone_size: NA
j_call: TRBJ1-1
d_call: NA
v_call: TRBV27
cdr3_nt: TGTGCCAGCAGTTTAGTGGGAATGAACACTGAAGCTTTCTTT
cdr3_aa: CASSLVGMNTEAFF

clone_size: NA
j_call: TRBJ2-5
d_call: NA
v_call: TRBV7-3
cdr3_nt: TGTGCCAGCAGCTTAGGTCTGGGTAGGCAAGAGACCCAGTACTTC
cdr3_aa: CASSLGLGRQETQYF

clone_size: NA
j_call: TRBJ2-7
d_call: TRBD1
v_call: TRBV18
cdr3_nt: TGTGCCAGCTCCCCCGGGACAGGGTCCTACGAGCAGTACTTC
cdr3_aa: CASSPGTGSYEQYF

clone_size: NA
j_call: TRBJ1-1
d_call: NA
v_call: TRBV5-4
cdr3_nt: TGTGCCAGCAGCTTTTGGGGGGGGATGAACACTGAAGCTTTCTTT
cdr3_aa: CASSFWGGMNTEAFF

clone_size: NA
j_call: TRBJ1-4
d_call: TRBD1
v_call: TRBV6-5
cdr3_nt: TGTGCCAGCAGTTACGCAGGACAGGGAGAAAAACTGTTTTTT
cdr3_aa: CASSYAGQGEKLFF

clone_size: NA
j_call: TRBJ1-4
d_call: NA
v_call: TRBV2
cdr3_nt: TGTGCCAGCAGTCGGGCAGGGGTGGTGAATGAAAAACTGTTTTTT
cdr3_aa: CASSRAGVVNEKLFF

clone_size: few
j_call: TRBJ1-5
d_call: NA
v_call: TRBV30
cdr3_nt: TGTGCCTGGAGTGCCCAGGGTTGGGATCAGCCCCAGCATTTT
cdr3_aa: CAWSAQGWDQPQHF

clone_size: NA
j_call: TRBJ2-1
d_call: NA
v_call: TRBV15
cdr3_nt: TGTGCCACCAGTGGCGGAGGGGGTAAGAGCTACAATGAGCAGTTCTTC
cdr3_aa: CATSGGGGKSYNEQFF

clone_size: NA
j_call: TRBJ1-1
d_call: NA
v_call: TRBV6-5
cdr3_nt: TGTGCCAGCAGTCGCGACAGCCGAGGAACCCAAGCTTTCTTT
cdr3_aa: CASSRDSRGTQAFF